This T cell receptor (beta chain) was documented in a study of CXCR3-negative and CXCR3-positive naive CD8 T cells (dated by TCRdb to about 2019). Turning to the overall study: In total, 130 million to 150 million TRB reads were obtained, or roughly 1.5 +/- 0.3 million reads per library. The diversity and physicochemical repertoire analyses included more than ten donors pooled from two independent experiments. For the TRBV-TRBJ cluster analysis, the naive subsets came from roughly 5 donors, while the memory cells came from 3 donors. What the work shows at the level of the full study, not this receptor alone: Freshly isolated PBMCs were used for most assays because CXCR3 expression partially decreased after cryopreservation. Compared with CXCR3-negative naive cells, CXCR3-positive naive cells had TRB CDR3s with higher hydrophobicity (lower Kidera factor 4), lower energy, and higher strength and volume indices. Naive CXCR3-negative and CXCR3-positive cells from the same donor showed similar TRBV-TRBJ usage, whereas memory cells showed distinct patterns. Repertoire diversity was comparably high in both naive subsets but much lower in memory CD8+ T cells. Because surface CD5, which has been linked to self-reactivity in mice, was comparable between naive subsets, TCR interaction strength was also inferred from TRB CDR3 physicochemical properties.

The data were produced on a NextSeq 550. The Human TCR Profiling Kit (MiLaboratory) was used to make UMI-labeled 5' RACE TRB cDNA libraries. The full amount of extracted RNA was used for cDNA synthesis, and the full amount of resulting cDNA was used for PCR amplification. Libraries were prepared in parallel with an identical number of PCR cycles. Per the original workflow: MIGEC and MiXCR extracted about 48,000 +/- 9,800 unique UMI-labeled TRB cDNA molecules per library, requiring at least two reads per UMI. An average of approximately 40,000 +/- 10,000 functional in-frame TRB CDR3 nucleotide clonotypes without stop codons was found per library. After downsampling to 5000 UMI-labeled TRB molecules per sample, diversity metrics such as normalized Shannon-Wiener and Chao1 were calculated in VDJtools. VDJtools was used to calculate clonotype-size-weighted physicochemical properties of the central five CDR3 residues, namely interaction energy, strength, volume and Kidera factor 4. Once TCRdb had reprocessed the reads, it stored one entry per CDR3 protein sequence and supplied no DNA. None of the V and J calls come from the authors' own analysis; TCRdb made them. The sample table records about 140,000 distinct CDR3 sequences. 0.41% of the sample goes to the ten largest clones.

In regard to this clonotype: Its antigen has not been determined.

Each CD8+ T cell subset was flow-sorted in triplicate, and some 310,000 cells per subset were placed directly into RLT lysis buffer. Naive CD8+ T cells were defined stringently as CD45RO-CCR7+CD27+CD95- to exclude memory contaminants. Using standard density gradient centrifugation, peripheral blood mononuclear cells were isolated from buffy coats. Naive CXCR3-negative and CXCR3-positive CD8+ T cells were flow-sorted using a FACSAria III. Total RNA was extracted from sorted cells using an RNeasy Mini Kit. There are 14 amino acids in the CDR3, from cysteine to phenylalanine inclusive. No DNA appears here. CDR1 and CDR2 are drawn from the germline V gene: MDHEN, SYDVKM.

The chain is assembled from TRBV28 and TRBJ2-7; with no DNA, the TCRdb D assignment of TRBD1 cannot be verified. Source material: naive CXCR3+ CD8+ T cells from blood. This specimen's cell subset or site label, per the study, means: CD45RO-CCR7+CD27+CD95- naive CD8+ T cells expressing CXCR3 (TNR3+). This sequence was found in a human donor in good health. Some clones in this sample may be carry-over from other donors' samples. The CDR3: CASSLRGLEYEQYF.